This T cell receptor (beta chain) was recovered during a study of CD8 T cells in Susac syndrome. Study context: Among the sequenced Susac syndrome patients, roughly six had active disease while eight were in remission. Treatment at blood withdrawal was none, corticosteroids, or intravenous immunoglobulin alone in Susac syndrome patients. Notes on the study in general: In total CD8+ repertoires, approximately 15 Susac-specific public clones were found, and four or five in CD8+ TEMRA repertoires.

Notes on this clonotype: What it recognizes is unknown.

CDR3 length: 17 residues. In germline, CDR1 is LNHNV, CDR2 YYDKDF (reference sequence). After removal of 0 bases from V and 5 bases from J, the junction contained 8 bases not matched to a gene. An amount of RNA that ranged from about 0.45 to 1 ug was reverse transcribed with random hexamers. TCRdb re-called the immunoSEQ multiplex PCR reads with MiXCR, one entry per CDR3 protein. The table lists about 76,000 distinct CDR3 sequences, roughly 92% of them singletons. Material for sequencing was CD8+ T cells from PBMCs. The gene calls are TRBV15 and TRBJ1-2; the match to TRBD1 covers 11 bases. The TCR originated in a human donor with Susac syndrome. The CDR3 region is CATSRDLRTGGFYGYTF. The CDR3, as DNA: TGTGCCACCAGCAGAGATCTAAGGACAGGGGGCTTTTATGGCTACACCTTC.